These T cell receptor beta chains were read from a single sample in a study of cytomegalovirus exposure and HLA in healthy donors. Profiling relied on immunoSEQ multiplex PCR, and the TCRdb table lists in-frame clones only, not all of them. The table shows 150,000 to 200,000 clones, with 60% to 80% occurring only once. Sequencing was done on a sample of PBMCs. Source of these receptors: a female donor in good health and CMV-seronegative. The CDR3 runs from the conserved cysteine through the conserved F or W. D genes are given only for firm matches. Where a row states a size, it is once, few, many or the class of an expanded clone; other rows omit it.

TRBV19	NA	TRBJ2-3	NA	TGTGCCAGTAGTCCCCTGACTACTAGCACAGATACGCAGTATTTT	CASSPLTTSTDTQYF
TRBV10-1	NA	TRBJ1-5	NA	TGCGCCAGCACCGACAGTAATAGCAATCAGCCCCAGCATTTT	CASTDSNSNQPQHF
TRBV6-5	TRBD1	TRBJ2-7	NA	TGTGCCAGCAGTTCCACAGGGGGTTCCTACGAGCAGTACTTC	CASSSTGGSYEQYF
TRBV19	NA	TRBJ1-6	NA	TGTGCCAGTAGTATTCTTGGGGCTGATTCACCCCTCCACTTT	CASSILGADSPLHF
TRBV7-2	NA	TRBJ1-1	NA	TGTGCCAGCAGCTTAGTCGTGAACAGTAACACTGAAGCTTTCTTT	CASSLVVNSNTEAFF
TRBV7-2	TRBD2	TRBJ2-1	once	TGTGCCAGCAGCCCCAGCGGGCTAGCGGGGAGCAATGAGCAGTTCTTC	CASSPSGLAGSNEQFF
TRBV5-3	NA	TRBJ2-1	NA	TGTGCCAGAAGGCAAGGGGGGGAGGAACTCAATGAGCAGTTCTTC	CARRQGGEELNEQFF
TRBV9	TRBD2	TRBJ2-1	NA	TGTGCCAGCAGCGTGGACGGGACTAGCGGGACCCACAATGAGCAGTTCTTC	CASSVDGTSGTHNEQFF
TRBV2	TRBD2	TRBJ2-3	NA	TGTGCCAGCAGTGAACTAGGCGGGAGAAGTACGCAGTATTTT	CASSELGGRSTQYF
TRBV2	NA	TRBJ2-7	NA	TGTGCCAGCAGTGGAACAGGATACGAGCAGTACTTC	CASSGTGYEQYF
TRBV7-9	TRBD1	TRBJ1-4	once	TGTTCCAGCGAGGGGACAGGGAATGAAAAACTGTTTTTT	CSSEGTGNEKLFF
TRBV7-6	NA	TRBJ2-7	NA	TGTGCCAGCAGCTTGCCAGGTAGTGAGCAGTACTTC	CASSLPGSEQYF
TRBV9	NA	TRBJ1-2	few	TGTGCCAGCAGCCCACGGTTGGTCCCCTATGGCTACACCTTC	CASSPRLVPYGYTF
TRBV5-4	TRBD2	TRBJ2-3	NA	TGTGCCAGCAGCTTGGGGCTAGCGGGAAGCACAGATACGCAGTATTTT	CASSLGLAGSTDTQYF
TRBV5-4	TRBD2	TRBJ2-7	NA	TGTGCCAGCAGCACTCTAGCGGGGGCCAAATACGAGCAGTACTTC	CASSTLAGAKYEQYF
TRBV7-8	TRBD1	TRBJ1-1	NA	TGTGCCAGCAGCTTAACAGGGGGAAACACTGAAGCTTTCTTT	CASSLTGGNTEAFF
TRBV20-1	NA	TRBJ1-1	NA	TGCAGTGCTAGGAGGGACACTGAAGCTTTCTTT	CSARRDTEAFF
TRBV28	NA	TRBJ2-2	NA	TGTGCCAGCAGTTCGATGCACTTAGTACCCCCGGCCGGGGAGCTGTTTTTT	CASSSMHLVPPAGELFF
TRBV5-1	NA	TRBJ2-2	NA	TGCGCCAGCAGCTTGGTTCGGGGGATCGGCACCGGGGAGCTGTTTTTT	CASSLVRGIGTGELFF
TRBV28	NA	TRBJ1-6	NA	TGTGCCAGCAGCTTCAGGAATTCACCCCTCCACTTT	CASSFRNSPLHF
TRBV6-5	NA	TRBJ2-3	NA	TGTGCCAGCAGAAACAGGGATCGGGCGGCAGATACGCAGTATTTT	CASRNRDRAADTQYF
TRBV7-2	NA	TRBJ2-2	NA	TGTGCCAGCAGCTTAAGAAGACATACCACCGGGGAGCTGTTTTTT	CASSLRRHTTGELFF
TRBV7-3	TRBD1	TRBJ2-3	NA	TGTGCCAGCAGAAGACAGGGTGGCACAGATACGCAGTATTTT	CASRRQGGTDTQYF
TRBV5-1	NA	TRBJ2-1	NA	TGCGCCAGCAGCTTGTCCGGCGGAACCTACAATGAGCAGTTCTTC	CASSLSGGTYNEQFF
TRBV6-4	TRBD2	TRBJ2-1	few	TGTGCCAGCAGTGAAGCGGGGGGCTCCTACAATGAGCAGTTCTTC	CASSEAGGSYNEQFF
TRBV6-6	NA	TRBJ1-2	NA	TGTGCCAGCAGTTACGAAGGGGACTATGGCTACACCTTC	CASSYEGDYGYTF
TRBV28	NA	TRBJ1-5	NA	TGTGCCAGCAGTTTTCGGGGAACGGGGCAGCCCCAGCATTTT	CASSFRGTGQPQHF
TRBV14	NA	TRBJ1-6	NA	TGTGCCAGCAGCCAAGAAATCTTCGGCGGGCTACTTAAAGATTCACCCCTCCACTTT	CASSQEIFGGLLKDSPLHF
TRBV19	TRBD1	TRBJ1-2	few	TGTGCCAGTAGTATATATAGGGACAGACCATATGGCTACACCTTC	CASSIYRDRPYGYTF
TRBV7-9	TRBD1	TRBJ1-2	NA	TGTGCCAGCAGCTTAGAATGGACAGGGGGCTATGGCTACACCTTC	CASSLEWTGGYGYTF
TRBV10-3	TRBD1	TRBJ2-3	NA	TGTGCCTTCTCCGGGACAGGGTTGTTAGATACGCGGTATTTT	CAFSGTGLLDTRYF
TRBV7-8	TRBD2	TRBJ2-3	few	TGTGCCAGCGGACCCGGGACTAGTATCACAGATACGCAGTATTTT	CASGPGTSITDTQYF
TRBV6-6	TRBD1	TRBJ1-1	NA	TGTGCCAGCAGTTTTCCGGACAGGGGAGCTTTCTTT	CASSFPDRGAFF
TRBV7-8	NA	TRBJ1-6	NA	TGTGCCAGCAGCCCGCCGGGACAATCACCCCTCCACTTT	CASSPPGQSPLHF
TRBV9	NA	TRBJ2-3	once	TGTGCCAGCAGCGTAGCCTCCCGTAGCACAGATACGCAGTATTTT	CASSVASRSTDTQYF
TRBV28	NA	TRBJ1-1	NA	TGTGCCAGCAGTCTCAGGGGAGACACTGAAGCTTTCTTT	CASSLRGDTEAFF
TRBV7-3	TRBD1	TRBJ2-2	NA	TGTGCCAGCAGCTTAGACAGGGCGGGCACCGGGGAGCTGTTTTTT	CASSLDRAGTGELFF
TRBV7-2	TRBD1	TRBJ1-3	NA	TGTGCCAGCAGCACCAGGACAGGGTCGGACTCTGGAAACACCATATATTTT	CASSTRTGSDSGNTIYF
TRBV4-1	TRBD1	TRBJ1-2	NA	TGCGCCAGCAGCCAAAAGGGAAAGGGGGCATATGGCTACACCTTC	CASSQKGKGAYGYTF
TRBV5-1	NA	TRBJ2-7	NA	TGCGCCAGCAGCTTTATGGACTCCTCCTACGAGCAGTACTTC	CASSFMDSSYEQYF
TRBV7-3	TRBD2	TRBJ2-1	NA	TGTGCCAGCAGCTTAAGGGCTAGCGGGAGAAATGAGCAGTTCTTC	CASSLRASGRNEQFF
TRBV7-2	TRBD1	TRBJ1-5	NA	TGTGCCAGCAGCCCCTCGACAGGGGGAATTCTAAAGGGAGGGCCCCAGCATTTT	CASSPSTGGILKGGPQHF
TRBV13	NA	TRBJ1-3	NA	TGTGCCAGCAGCTTAGGTCCGGGTGATGGAAACACCATATATTTT	CASSLGPGDGNTIYF
TRBV28	TRBD1	TRBJ1-2	once	TGTGCCAGCAGTTTTAACAGGGGCAACTATGGCTACACCTTC	CASSFNRGNYGYTF
TRBV19	TRBD1	TRBJ1-5	NA	TGTGCCAGTACCGGGGACAGGGCGATATGGAATCAGCCCCAGCATTTT	CASTGDRAIWNQPQHF
TRBV6-9	NA	TRBJ2-7	NA	TGTGCCTATGTCAGGGTAAGTGGGTGGGAGCAGTACTTC	CAYVRVSGWEQYF
TRBV25-1	TRBD1	TRBJ1-5	NA	TGTGCCAGCAGTGAACAGGGGGCCGGTCAGCCCCAGCATTTT	CASSEQGAGQPQHF
TRBV6-5	NA	TRBJ1-1	NA	TGTGCCAGCAGACCCCGGGAAAGAAGGACTGAAGCTTTCTTT	CASRPRERRTEAFF
TRBV5-1	TRBD2	TRBJ2-5	once	TGCGCCAGCAGCTTGGCCGAACTAGCGGGAGCAAAGACCCAGTACTTC	CASSLAELAGAKTQYF
TRBV6-1	TRBD1	TRBJ1-5	NA	TGTGCCAGCACCAAGACAGGGGGCGCGGAGGCGGCCCAGCATTTT	CASTKTGGAEAAQHF
TRBV15	TRBD1	TRBJ1-6	NA	TGTGCCACCAGCAGATCGGGACAGGGTGATACCCTCCACTTT	CATSRSGQGDTLHF
TRBV5-1	NA	TRBJ1-3	NA	TGCGCCAGCAGCCCGACAAGCTCTGGAAACACCATATATTTT	CASSPTSSGNTIYF
TRBV30	TRBD2	TRBJ2-7	NA	TGTGCCTGGAGTGTACCGGGAGGGGGAATGGCCTACGAGCAGTACTTC	CAWSVPGGGMAYEQYF
TRBV6-4	TRBD2	TRBJ2-7	NA	TGTGCCAGCAGTGACCCCGGGACTAGCGGCCCCCAGGAGCAGTACTTC	CASSDPGTSGPQEQYF
TRBV9	NA	TRBJ1-6	NA	TGTGCCAGCAGCGCCGACTTGGGGGGTAATTCACCCCTCCACTTT	CASSADLGGNSPLHF